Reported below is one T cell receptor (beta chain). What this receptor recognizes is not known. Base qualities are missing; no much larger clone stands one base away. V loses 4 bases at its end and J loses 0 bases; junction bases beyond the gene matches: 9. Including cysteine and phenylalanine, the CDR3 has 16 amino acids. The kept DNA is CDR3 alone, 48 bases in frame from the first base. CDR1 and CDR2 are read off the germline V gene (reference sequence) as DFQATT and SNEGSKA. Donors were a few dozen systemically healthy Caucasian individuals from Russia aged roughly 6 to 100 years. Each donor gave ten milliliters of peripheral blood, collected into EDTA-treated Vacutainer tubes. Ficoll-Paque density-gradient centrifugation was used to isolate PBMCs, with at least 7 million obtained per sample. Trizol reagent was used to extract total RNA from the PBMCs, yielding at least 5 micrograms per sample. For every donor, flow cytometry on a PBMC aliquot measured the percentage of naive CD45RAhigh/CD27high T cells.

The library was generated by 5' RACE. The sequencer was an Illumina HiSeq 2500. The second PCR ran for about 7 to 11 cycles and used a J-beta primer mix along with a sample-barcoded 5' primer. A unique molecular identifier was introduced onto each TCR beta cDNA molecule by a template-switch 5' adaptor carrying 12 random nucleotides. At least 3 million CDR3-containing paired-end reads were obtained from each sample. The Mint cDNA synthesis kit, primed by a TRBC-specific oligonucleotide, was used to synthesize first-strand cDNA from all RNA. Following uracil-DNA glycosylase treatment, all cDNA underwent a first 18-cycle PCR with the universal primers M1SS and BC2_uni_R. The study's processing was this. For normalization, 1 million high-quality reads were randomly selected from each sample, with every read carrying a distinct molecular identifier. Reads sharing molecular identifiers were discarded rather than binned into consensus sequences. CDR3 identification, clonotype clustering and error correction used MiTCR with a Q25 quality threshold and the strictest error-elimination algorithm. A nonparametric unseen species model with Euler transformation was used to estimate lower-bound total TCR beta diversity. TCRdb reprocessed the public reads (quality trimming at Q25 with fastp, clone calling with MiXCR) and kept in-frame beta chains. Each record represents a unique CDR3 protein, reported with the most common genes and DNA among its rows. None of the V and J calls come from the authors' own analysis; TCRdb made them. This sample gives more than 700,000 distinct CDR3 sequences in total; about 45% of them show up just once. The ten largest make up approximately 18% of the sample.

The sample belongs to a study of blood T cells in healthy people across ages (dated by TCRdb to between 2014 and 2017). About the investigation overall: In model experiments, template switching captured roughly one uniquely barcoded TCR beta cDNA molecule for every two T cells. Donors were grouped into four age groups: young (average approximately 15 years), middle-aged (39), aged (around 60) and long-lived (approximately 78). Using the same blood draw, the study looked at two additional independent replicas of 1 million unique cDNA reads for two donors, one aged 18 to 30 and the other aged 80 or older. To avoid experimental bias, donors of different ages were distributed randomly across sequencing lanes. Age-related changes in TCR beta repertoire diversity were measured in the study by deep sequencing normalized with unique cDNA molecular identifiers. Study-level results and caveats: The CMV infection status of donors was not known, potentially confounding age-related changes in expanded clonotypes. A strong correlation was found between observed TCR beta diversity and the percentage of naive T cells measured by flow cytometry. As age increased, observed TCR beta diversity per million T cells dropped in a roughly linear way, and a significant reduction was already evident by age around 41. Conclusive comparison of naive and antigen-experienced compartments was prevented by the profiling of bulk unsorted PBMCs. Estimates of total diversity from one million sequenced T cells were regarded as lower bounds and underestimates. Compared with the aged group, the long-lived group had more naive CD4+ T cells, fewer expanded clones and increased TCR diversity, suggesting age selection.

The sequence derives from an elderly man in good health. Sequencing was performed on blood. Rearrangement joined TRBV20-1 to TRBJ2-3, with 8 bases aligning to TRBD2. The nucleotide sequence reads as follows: TGCAGTGCTACCCTTGGAGCGGGGGCTAGCACAGATACGCAGTATTTT. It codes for CSATLGAGASTDTQYF.